These 27 T cell receptor beta chains came from one sample sequenced in a study of low-dose radiotherapy and immunotherapy resistance in tumors. First-strand cDNA used TRAV- and TRBV-specific primers, covering alpha and beta chains. TCR amplification used 15 to 20 PCR cycles, a constant-region primer and a V-primer adapter. TCRdb processed the reads anew with MiXCR; each CDR3 protein has one entry. This table has around 9,800 distinct CDR3 sequences, about 75% appearing once. These receptor sequences come from a human donor with advanced metastatic prostate, ovarian, gallbladder or colorectal cancer (not recorded which). This table probably holds off-target reads from a library built for another chain.

This clonotype was found a few times. The chain has TRBV29-1 and TRBJ2-5; 10 bases fit TRBD2. CDR3 length: 14 residues. J was trimmed by 4 bases and V by 6 bases; bases with no gene match: 8. Germline assignment: CDR1 SQVTM and CDR2 ANQGSEA. Here the CDR3 reads CSVGLAGGRETQYF. The CDR3 DNA follows: TGCAGCGTGGGATTAGCGGGAGGAAGAGAGACCCAGTACTTC.

This clonotype was seen only once. J is TRBJ2-3 and V is TRBV7-8, with D perhaps matching TRBD2 (6 bases). The CDR3 extends over 15 amino acids. V shed 1 base and J shed 2 bases, with 10 bases lying between them. Germline-derived CDR1 and CDR2 are SGHVS and FQNEAQ. DNA of the CDR3: TGTGCCAGCAGCTTAGGGGCGGGGTTCACAGATACGCAGTATTTT. Residues: CASSLGAGFTDTQYF.

A note on this clonotype: A junction boundary mismatches the germline segment, possibly from a read error. V and J are TRBV7-2 and TRBJ2-7, with TRBD1 matching 8 bases. CDR1 is SGHTA, CDR2 FQGNSA, per germline. The CDR3 length is 14 residues. The CDR3 coding sequence is TGTGCCAGCAGCCGAGACGGACAGGGATACGCGCAGTACTTC. It specifies CASSRDGQGYAQYF.

The chain is built from TRBV28 and TRBJ2-1; TRBD1 is a possible D gene (5 bases). The CDR3 spans 15 residues. The V and J ends lost 5 bases and 4 bases respectively, with 15 bases between them. The germline CDR1 and CDR2 sequences are MDHEN and SYDVKM. The CDR3 is CASSGHQGRYNEQFF. DNA for the CDR3: TGTGCCAGCAGTGGACACCAGGGTCGATACAATGAGCAGTTCTTC.

The genes are TRBV6-1 and TRBJ2-7; D is ambiguous. Trimming pared 5 bases from V and 5 bases from J, leaving 7 bases between. CDR1 MNHNS and CDR2 SASEGT come from the germline V gene. CDR3 size: 11 residues. This chain's CDR3 is CASSYYDEQYF. CDR3 DNA sequence: TGTGCCAGCAGTTACTACGACGAGCAGTACTTC.

This clonotype was counted only a few times. The rearrangement uses TRBV28 and TRBJ2-1; D uncertain. CDR3 size: 15 residues. V dropped 3 bases and J dropped 4 bases, with 13 bases sitting between them. Germline V gene sequence: CDR1 MDHEN, CDR2 SYDVKM. The CDR3 DNA is TGTGCCAGCAGTTTTCTGCGGAATGGGTACAATGAGCAGTTCTTC. Residues: CASSFLRNGYNEQFF.

V and J are TRBV5-6 and TRBJ2-1, with D uncertain. Per the germline V gene, CDR1 is SGHDT and CDR2 is YYEEEE. The germline V and J ends were trimmed by 1 base and 10 bases, with 9 bases remaining between them. This CDR3 is built from 12 residues. This CDR3 reads CASSLLELEQFF. The CDR3 DNA is TGTGCCAGCAGCTTGTTGGAACTCGAGCAGTTCTTC.

This clonotype was picked up a small number of times. V usage is TRBV20-1 and J usage is TRBJ1-5; D not resolved. Trimming removed 6 bases from V and 3 bases from J, with 12 bases in between. Per the germline V gene, CDR1 is DFQATT and CDR2 is SNEGSKA (reference sequence). CDR3 length equals 13 residues. The CDR3 DNA is TGCAGTGCGGGAGGGTTTTTCAATCAGCCCCAGCATTTT. Its translation: CSAGGFFNQPQHF.

The CDR3 loop is CASSLTLAGRTGELFF. The CDR3 nucleotides are TGCGCCAGCAGCCTCACCTTAGCGGGACGAACCGGGGAGCTGTTTTTT. This rearrangement joins TRBV4-3 to TRBJ2-2, with 8 positions matching TRBD2. Germline V lookup: CDR1 LGHNA, CDR2 YSLEER. This CDR3 contains 16 residues. The junction had 9 bases not matched to a gene; V was cut back by 4 bases and J by 5 bases.

The chain combines TRBV9 with TRBJ2-1, with a weak D call TRBD2 (6 bases). The V and J ends lost 3 bases and 7 bases respectively, with 11 bases between them. Germline loops: CDR1 SGDLS, CDR2 YYNGEE. The CDR3 runs 13 residues. DNA for the CDR3: TGTGCCAGCAGCGCGGGACTTAAGAATGAGCAGTTCTTC. Protein sequence: CASSAGLKNEQFF.

J is TRBJ2-2 and V is TRBV5-1, with D possibly matching TRBD2 (6 bases). CDR3 size: 17 residues. Trimming left V 2 bases short and J 0 bases short, with 14 bases between. Germline CDR1 is SGHRS and CDR2 is YFSETQ. The CDR3 nucleotides are TGCGCCAGCAGCTTCGGTAACGGGGGAACGAACACCGGGGAGCTGTTTTTT. It yields the protein CASSFGNGGTNTGELFF.

A few counts support this clonotype. The CDR3 loop reads CASSLGGTSGTYNEQFF. CDR3 nucleotides: TGCGCCAGCAGCTTGGGTGGGACTAGCGGGACTTACAATGAGCAGTTCTTC. The rearrangement links TRBV5-1 to TRBJ2-1; TRBD2 matches at 13 bases. The CDR3 extends over 17 amino acids. Trimming removed 0 bases from V and 4 bases from J; junction bases left unmatched: 4. Germline loops: CDR1 SGHRS, CDR2 YFSETQ.

V is TRBV28 and J is TRBJ2-7, with D perhaps TRBD1 (5 bases). Germline V lookup: CDR1 MDHEN, CDR2 SYDVKM. The CDR3 runs 14 residues. The V end lost 7 bases, the J end lost 2 bases, and 15 bases lay between the germline ends. CDR3 sequence (DNA): TGTGCCAGCACCGTTTGGCAGGGTGCCTACGAGCAGTACTTC. Protein sequence: CASTVWQGAYEQYF.

This chain uses TRBV20-1 with TRBJ2-6, with 7 bases identical to TRBD1. The germline CDR1 and CDR2 sequences are DFQATT and SNEGSKA (reference sequence). CDR3 length: 17 residues. The trim removed 6 bases at V and 1 base at J, leaving 12 bases unmatched. CDR3 nucleotides: TGCAGTGCGAATTTGGGACAGAGTCCATCTGGGGCCAACGTCCTGACTTTC. Translated: CSANLGQSPSGANVLTF.

The chain is built from TRBV5-6 and TRBJ1-1, with D unresolved. Looked up from germline, CDR1 is SGHDT and CDR2 is YYEEEE. This CDR3 comprises 14 residues. Trimming cost V 4 bases and J 5 bases, with 15 bases left between them. CDR3 sequence: CASSPYAAGTEAFF. CDR3 sequence (DNA): TGTGCCAGCAGCCCCTATGCTGCAGGTACTGAAGCTTTCTTT. Looking up the rest from reference TRBV5-6 and TRBJ1-1 gives the full variable domain: DAGVTQSPTHLIKTRGQQVTLRCSPKSGHDTVSWYQQALGQGPQFIFQYYEEEERQRGNFPDRFSGHQFPNYSSELNVNALLLGDSALYLCASSPYAAGTEAFFGQGTRLTVV.

This chain joins TRBV29-1 and TRBJ1-2, with a tentative D call TRBD1 (6 bases). The V gene lost 5 bases and the J gene lost 7 bases, with 14 bases spanning the gap. The CDR3 is made up of 12 amino acids. Germline CDR1 is SQVTM and CDR2 is ANQGSEA. The CDR3 is CSVNRVQSGYTF. The DNA for the CDR3 is TGCAGCGTTAACAGGGTGCAGAGTGGCTACACCTTC.

This chain uses TRBV29-1 with TRBJ2-3; D is ambiguous. Germline V gene lookup returns CDR1 SQVTM and CDR2 ANQGSEA. V was shortened by 7 bases and J by 0 bases, with 8 bases between the two germline ends. The CDR3 has 12 residues. CDR3 in amino acids: CSAGPSTDTQYF. Here the CDR3 DNA reads TGCAGCGCCGGACCTAGCACAGATACGCAGTATTTT.

This chain joins TRBV28 and TRBJ2-1; D uncertain. Germline values: CDR1 MDHEN, CDR2 SYDVKM. Trimming took 6 bases from V and 6 from J, leaving 18 bases between them. This CDR3 contains 15 residues. The CDR3 spells CASSTRPDWGNEQFF. The CDR3, as DNA: TGTGCCAGCAGCACCCGACCCGACTGGGGCAATGAGCAGTTCTTC.

The chain has TRBV6-8 and TRBJ2-7; no definite D call. CDR1 and CDR2 from the germline V gene are MNHGY and SAAAGT. The CDR3 consists of 11 residues. Trimming took 2 bases from V and 5 from J, leaving 4 bases between them. The CDR3 is CASSYVNEQYF. The DNA for the CDR3 is TGTGCCAGCAGTTACGTTAACGAGCAGTACTTC.

CDR3 sequence reads: CASTEGRTGTVEAFF. CDR3 sequence (DNA): TGTGCCAGCACGGAGGGTCGGACCGGGACAGTTGAAGCTTTCTTT. The chain links TRBV2 to TRBJ1-1; 7 bases are a match to TRBD1. V shed 7 bases, J shed 7 bases, and the junction held 15 bases outside the gene matches. The germline CDR1 and CDR2 sequences are SNHLY and FYNNEI. This CDR3 region has 15 residues.

This clonotype was recorded a few times. The V gene is TRBV28, the J gene TRBJ2-1; D is unresolved. Trimming removed 7 bases at V and 8 bases at J, with 9 bases between. Germline V gene lookup returns CDR1 MDHEN and CDR2 SYDVKM. The CDR3 totals 11 residues. The chain's CDR3 is CASNGPYEQFF. The CDR3 bases are TGTGCCAGCAACGGTCCGTATGAGCAGTTCTTC. Looking up the rest from reference TRBV28 and TRBJ2-1 gives the full variable domain: DVKVTQSSRYLVKRTGEKVFLECVQDMDHENMFWYRQDPGLGLRLIYFSYDVKMKEKGDIPEGYSVSREKKERFSLILESASTNQTSMYLCASNGPYEQFFGPGTRLTVL.

The gene calls are TRBV28 and TRBJ2-5; D ambiguous. Trimming took 3 bases from V and 5 from J, leaving 4 bases between them. This CDR3 is 11 amino acids long. CDR1 and CDR2 from the germline V gene are MDHEN and SYDVKM. The CDR3 DNA follows: TGTGCCAGCAGTTTCCGGGAGACCCAGTACTTC. It specifies CASSFRETQYF.

The V call is TRBV2, the J call TRBJ2-7; 8 bases fit TRBD1. Germline V gene lookup returns CDR1 SNHLY and CDR2 FYNNEI. Losses at the gene ends were 1 base for V and 6 bases for J; bases not matched to a gene: 2. The CDR3 loop spans 13 amino acids. CDR3 bases: TGTGCCAGCAGTGAAGGGGACAGGCCCGAGCAGTACTTC. Translation: CASSEGDRPEQYF.

This rearrangement joins TRBV5-1 to TRBJ2-3, with unresolved D. The germline V gene has CDR1 SGHRS and CDR2 YFSETQ. The CDR3 runs to 15 residues. The V gene lost 0 bases and the J gene lost 2 bases, with 10 bases spanning the gap. Here the CDR3 reads CASSLVADYTDTQYF. Written as DNA, the CDR3 is TGCGCCAGCAGCTTGGTGGCAGATTACACAGATACGCAGTATTTT.

This clonotype appeared a single time. The chain joins TRBV6-5 to TRBJ2-7, with 12 bases matching TRBD1. This CDR3 is 16 amino acids long. Germline CDR1 is MNHEY and CDR2 is SVGAGI. J gave up 5 bases and V 0 bases, and 5 bases lay outside the gene matches. The CDR3 sequence: CASSYSIGTGGNEQYF. The CDR3, as DNA: TGTGCCAGCAGTTACTCGATCGGGACAGGGGGCAACGAGCAGTACTTC.

This clonotype appeared a few times. The chain couples TRBV5-4 to TRBJ2-7, with 7 positions matching TRBD2. CDR3 size: 14 residues. Germline-derived CDR1 and CDR2 are SGHNT and YYREEE (reference sequence). J was trimmed by 3 bases and V by 4 bases; bases with no gene match: 7. The CDR3 DNA sequence: TGTGCCAGCAGCCCGGGGGGACTCGTCTACGAGCAGTACTTC. This encodes CASSPGGLVYEQYF.

The V call is TRBV28, the J call TRBJ2-1, with D possibly matching TRBD2 (7 bases). Germline-derived CDR1 and CDR2 are MDHEN and SYDVKM. The V end lost 2 bases, the J end lost 8 bases, and 16 bases lay between the germline ends. The CDR3 length is 15 residues. CDR3 DNA: TGTGCCAGCAGTTTAGGGGGGGCCATGAACTATGAGCAGTTCTTC. It specifies CASSLGGAMNYEQFF.